Reported below is one T cell receptor (beta chain). This record belongs to a study of PD-L1 blockade in urothelial cancer. Looking at the study overall: Intravenous atezolizumab, 1,200 mg every 3 weeks, was begun by patients in the mid-2010s. About 85% of the roughly 29 patients were men who had bladder-origin urothelial cancer.

The CDR3 covers 18 residues. V lost 1 base and J lost 6; bases outside the gene matches: 15. Germline lookup yields CDR1 SGHAT and CDR2 FQNNGV. Into every PCR, synthetic TCR analog templates were spiked. The assay was immunoSEQ multiplex PCR, and TCRdb's table has in-frame clones only and misses some. The sample has 80,000 to 100,000 clones, roughly 80% seen once; the top ten hold around a tenth. Sequencing was performed on PBMCs, taken around atezolizumab (anti-PD-L1) treatment. The chain combines TRBV11-2 with TRBJ2-4; 7 nucleotides line up with TRBD1. The source of this sequence is a man between 65 and 85 years old with urothelial cancer. As DNA, the CDR3 is TGTGCCAGCAGCTTAGTCGGAATCGGGACAGCGAGGTCAAACATTCAGTACTTC. This sequence encodes CASSLVGIGTARSNIQYF.